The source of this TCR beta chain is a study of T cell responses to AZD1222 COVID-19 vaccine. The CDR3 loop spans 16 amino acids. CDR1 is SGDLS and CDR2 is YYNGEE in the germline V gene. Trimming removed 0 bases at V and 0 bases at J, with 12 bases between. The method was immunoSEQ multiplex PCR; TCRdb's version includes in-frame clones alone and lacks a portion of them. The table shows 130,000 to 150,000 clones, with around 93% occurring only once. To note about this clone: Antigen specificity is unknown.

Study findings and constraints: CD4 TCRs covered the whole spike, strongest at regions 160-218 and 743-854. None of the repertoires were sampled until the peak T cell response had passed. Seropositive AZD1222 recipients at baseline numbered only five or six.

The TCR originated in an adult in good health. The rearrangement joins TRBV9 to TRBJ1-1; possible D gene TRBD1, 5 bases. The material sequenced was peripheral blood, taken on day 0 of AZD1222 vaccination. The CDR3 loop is CASSVDPGAVNTEAFF. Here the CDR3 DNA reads TGTGCCAGCAGCGTAGACCCCGGGGCGGTGAACACTGAAGCTTTCTTT.